A single sample gave rise to the 15 T cell receptor beta chains below, sequenced in a study of T-cell reconstitution after alpha-beta-depleted transplantation in children. Using unique molecular identifiers, the investigators prepared the TCRbeta library. MiXCR was run by TCRdb on the PCR reads, yielding one entry per CDR3 protein. Altogether fewer than 550,000 distinct CDR3 sequences are present, approximately 11% being singletons, with the ten largest covering approximately 5%. This material consisted of PBMCs from the stem cell graft donor, taken from the stem cell graft. The receptors come from a human donor who donated a stem cell graft to a child with acute myeloid leukemia.

This clonotype was detected only a few times. The genes are TRBV27 and TRBJ1-4; D unresolved. Germline CDR1 MNHEY, CDR2 SMNVEV (reference sequence). There are 13 residues in the CDR3. The ends were cut back, 2 bases at V and 7 bases at J, with 8 bases in the middle. The CDR3 region is CASSLQLGEKLFF. CDR3 in DNA: TGTGCCAGCAGTTTACAGCTGGGTGAAAAACTGTTTTTT.

The chain recombines TRBV3-1 with TRBJ2-1, with 11 bases identical to TRBD2. V lost 10 bases, J lost 5 bases, and 16 bases stayed unmatched. CDR1 is LGHDT and CDR2 is YNNKEL in the germline V gene (reference sequence). CDR3 size: 17 residues. CDR3 sequence (DNA): TGTGCCACCTGCCAAGAACCCGGGACTAGCGGTAACAATGAGCAGTTCTTC. Translation gives CATCQEPGTSGNNEQFF.

About this clonotype: This may be a read error: a much more frequent sequence differs by one nucleotide. The chain joins TRBV5-1 to TRBJ2-5, with TRBD1 identical over 10 bases. CDR3 length equals 16 residues. Germline V lookup: CDR1 SGHRS, CDR2 YFSETQ. DNA for the CDR3: TGCGCCGGCAGAGGTCCTCACCCGGGACAGGGGTGGACCCAGTACTTC. Its protein is CAGRGPHPGQGWTQYF.

Note on this clonotype: A much more abundant neighbour one base away suggests this may be a read error. The rearrangement links TRBV12-3 or TRBV12-4 to TRBJ2-2; D possibly corresponds to TRBD2 (6 bases). V lost 5 bases and J 9 bases, leaving 16 bases between the germline ends. The CDR3 is made up of 14 amino acids. Written as DNA, the CDR3 is TGTGCCAGCAGTGAGAGGACTACGGCCCGGGAGCTGTTTTTT. As protein: CASSERTTARELFF.

This rearrangement joins TRBV27 to TRBJ2-1, with TRBD2 matching over 8 bases. CDR1 and CDR2 (germline): MNHEY, SMNVEV (reference sequence). The J segment lost 4 bases and the V segment lost 6 bases, leaving 5 bases of the junction unmatched. This CDR3 has 14 residues. The CDR3, as DNA: TGTGCCAGCAGCTCGGGAGGGCCGTACAATGAGCAGTTCTTC. Translation: CASSSGGPYNEQFF.

This clonotype was recorded many times. This chain uses TRBV7-8 with TRBJ2-5; no clear D gene. Germline V gene lookup returns CDR1 SGHVS and CDR2 FQNEAQ. V was pared by 6 bases and J by 1 base, with 12 bases between. The CDR3 consists of 14 residues. DNA for the CDR3: TGTGCCAGCAGTAGAGGTCGGGTCCAAGAGACCCAGTACTTC. The encoded protein is CASSRGRVQETQYF.

The sample holds a few counts of this clonotype. V is TRBV20-1 and J is TRBJ2-5; no clear D. Germline assignment: CDR1 DFQATT and CDR2 SNEGSKA (reference sequence). V lost 0 bases, J lost 2 bases, and 10 bases lay in between. This CDR3 has 14 amino acids. CDR3 sequence: CSARDEGKQETQYF. CDR3 DNA sequence: TGCAGTGCTAGAGATGAAGGGAAACAAGAGACCCAGTACTTC.

This clonotype was counted between two and nine times. The CDR3 bases are TGTGCCAGCAGTTTATGGGGGAGCAATCAGCCCCAGCATTTT. It translates to CASSLWGSNQPQHF. This chain joins TRBV12-3 or TRBV12-4 and TRBJ1-5; tentatively, D is TRBD1 (5 bases). This CDR3 has 14 residues. Trimming took 2 bases from V and 1 from J, leaving 6 bases between them.

This clonotype was seen a handful of times. The CDR3 sequence: CASSEMGQGETDTQYF. The DNA for the CDR3 is TGTGCCAGCAGTGAAATGGGACAGGGAGAGACAGATACGCAGTATTTT. The chain is built from TRBV6-4 and TRBJ2-3, with TRBD1 matching 9 bases. CDR1 MRHNA and CDR2 SNTAGT come from the germline V gene. J gave up 3 bases and V 3 bases, and 7 bases lay outside the gene matches. This CDR3 is built from 16 residues.

This clonotype was counted ten times or more. The chain recombines TRBV20-1 with TRBJ2-7; a possible D gene is TRBD2 (5 bases). V was trimmed by 2 bases and J by 0 bases, leaving 14 bases between them. CDR1 and CDR2 from the germline V gene are DFQATT and SNEGSKA (reference sequence). CDR3 size: 15 residues. The CDR3 bases are TGCAGTGCTAGATACGTGGGAGCGCTCTCCTACGAGCAGTACTTC. Translated, it gives CSARYVGALSYEQYF.

This clonotype appeared a few times. CDR3 residues: CASSEHGEQPQHF. The CDR3 DNA reads as TGTGCCAGCAGTGAGCACGGAGAACAGCCCCAGCATTTT. V usage is TRBV6-4 and J usage is TRBJ1-5; no clear D gene. V gave up 3 bases and J gave up 7 bases, with 10 bases separating them. Germline V gene data show CDR1 as MRHNA and CDR2 as SNTAGT. This CDR3 comprises 13 residues.

This clonotype was seen at least ten times. The rearrangement links TRBV29-1 to TRBJ1-2, with TRBD1 identical over 9 bases. Germline V gives CDR1 SQVTM, CDR2 ANQGSEA. This CDR3 has 14 residues. With V trimmed by 4 bases and J by 5 bases, 8 bases remained unmatched. The CDR3 reads CSVGQDGTGYGYTF. The DNA of the CDR3 is TGCAGCGTTGGCCAGGATGGGACAGGGTATGGCTACACCTTC.

The genes are TRBV5-1 and TRBJ2-1, with TRBD2 matching over 7 bases. The CDR3 has 16 amino acids. Germline-derived CDR1 and CDR2 are SGHRS and YFSETQ. The ends lost 0 bases at V and 5 bases at J; junction bases unmatched: 8. CDR3 nucleotide sequence: TGCGCCAGCAGCTTGGCTTGGGGACTACCTGACAATGAGCAGTTCTTC. This encodes CASSLAWGLPDNEQFF.

The rearrangement uses TRBV6-1 and TRBJ2-2; 7 nucleotides align to TRBD1. Trimming took 4 bases from V and 3 from J; bases not matched to a gene: 5. From germline, CDR1 is MNHNS and CDR2 SASEGT. This CDR3 has 15 residues. The CDR3 sequence is CASSARQGDTGELFF. CDR3 DNA: TGTGCCAGCAGTGCCCGACAGGGAGACACCGGGGAGCTGTTTTTT.

This clonotype showed up just a few times. The CDR3 spells CASNLDPGSSYEQYV. CDR3 coding DNA: TGTGCCAGCAACCTAGACCCGGGGTCCTCCTACGAGCAGTACGTC. This rearrangement joins TRBV6-1 to TRBJ2-7; D possibly corresponds to TRBD2 (5 bases). V shed 7 bases and J shed 0 bases, with 16 bases lying between them. The CDR3 consists of 15 residues. CDR1 is MNHNS and CDR2 is SASEGT in the germline V gene.